This entry lists 16 T cell receptor beta chains sequenced from one sample in a study of blood T cells in healthy people across ages. For the second PCR, which ran for about 7 to 12 cycles, a sample-barcoded 5' primer and a J-beta primer mix were used. TCRdb re-called the 5' RACE reads with MiXCR, one entry per CDR3 protein. The top ten clones hold 6.5% to 8.5% of a sample with about 1.7 million distinct CDR3 sequences, roughly 27% of them seen once. Sequenced material: blood. The origin of the receptors is a woman younger than 45 in good health.

V gene TRBV19 combines with J gene TRBJ2-7; 10 nucleotides line up with TRBD1. The CDR3 is 15 residues long. Trimming took 6 bases from V and 3 from J; bases not matched to a gene: 8. CDR1 and CDR2 (germline): LNHDA, SQIVND (reference sequence). CDR3 sequence (DNA): TGTGCCAGTAGAGAAACCGGGACAGGGGTCTACGAGCAGTACTTC. It specifies CASRETGTGVYEQYF.

The table lists this clonotype with a few counts. The rearrangement uses TRBV5-1 and TRBJ2-1; 8 nucleotides line up with TRBD2. V lost 6 bases to trimming and J lost 5 bases; unmatched junction nucleotides: 7. Germline assignment: CDR1 SGHRS and CDR2 YFSETQ. This CDR3 has 14 residues. The CDR3 region is CASTRVAGNNEQFF. As DNA, the CDR3 is TGCGCCAGCACCCGAGTAGCGGGGAACAATGAGCAGTTCTTC.

This clonotype was found many times. The J gene is TRBJ1-4, the V gene TRBV20-1; D remains ambiguous. The CDR3 loop spans 14 amino acids. Trimming shortened V by 0 bases and J by 4 bases, and 9 bases separated the two germline ends. CDR1 and CDR2 (germline): DFQATT, SNEGSKA (reference sequence). The CDR3 DNA reads TGCAGTGCTAGAGATGGACGGATTAATGAAAAACTGTTTTTT. Its translation is CSARDGRINEKLFF.

CDR3 sequence reads: CSAMGLAGWDEQFF. CDR3 DNA: TGCAGCGCCATGGGGCTAGCGGGGTGGGATGAGCAGTTCTTC. This rearrangement joins TRBV29-1 to TRBJ2-1; 9 nucleotides agree with TRBD2. The V gene's germline CDR1 is SQVTM and CDR2 ANQGSEA. The CDR3 sequence is 14 residues long. The trim removed 7 bases at V and 8 bases at J, leaving 12 bases unmatched.

This clonotype occurred many times. V usage is TRBV6-2 or TRBV6-3 and J usage is TRBJ2-7; a weak D match, TRBD2 (6 bases). Trimming shortened V by 7 bases and J by 2 bases, and 15 bases separated the two germline ends. The CDR3 has 14 residues. Germline CDR1 is MNHEY and CDR2 is SVGEGT. CDR3 residues: CASTVGGIPYEQYF. In nucleotides, the CDR3 is TGTGCCAGCACGGTCGGCGGGATTCCCTACGAGCAGTACTTC.

For the CDR3, the DNA is TGTGCCAGCAGCCCGATGACAGGGAGGAACACTGAAGCTTTCTTT. As protein: CASSPMTGRNTEAFF. J is TRBJ1-1 and V is TRBV11-2, with 7 bases fitting TRBD1. With 5 bases clipped from V and 1 base from J, the junction kept 7 bases outside the gene matches. The V gene's germline CDR1 is SGHAT and CDR2 FQNNGV. The CDR3 spans 15 residues.

The chain links TRBV30 to TRBJ2-1, with D hard to call. Trimming left V 2 bases short and J 0 bases short, with 14 bases between. Germline V gene sequence: CDR1 GTSNPN, CDR2 SVGIG (reference sequence). There are 16 residues in the CDR3. CDR3 in amino acids: CAWSSRSLSSYNEQFF. The CDR3 region has the DNA TGTGCCTGGAGTTCGAGATCCCTGAGCTCCTACAATGAGCAGTTCTTC.

Many counts were recorded for this clonotype. The genes are TRBV20-1 and TRBJ2-3; D ambiguous. This CDR3 comprises 16 residues. Looked up from germline, CDR1 is DFQATT and CDR2 is SNEGSKA (reference sequence). Trimming pared 6 bases from V and 1 base from J, leaving 20 bases between. The CDR3 DNA reads as TGCAGTGCCTCCTCTTGGAGCGACGGAGGCACAGATACGCAGTATTTT. The encoded protein is CSASSWSDGGTDTQYF.

There are a few counts of this clonotype. The genes are TRBV24-1 and TRBJ2-4, with a weak D call TRBD1 (6 bases). Germline V CDR1 and CDR2: KGHDR, SFDVKD. Trimming took off 9 bases at V and 13 bases at J, with 21 bases between the two ends. The CDR3 runs to 13 residues. CDR3 region: CATGQPPTGKQYF. For the CDR3, the DNA is TGTGCCACCGGTCAACCCCCCACAGGGAAGCAGTACTTC.

This chain uses TRBV15 with TRBJ1-1; D unresolved. The CDR3 consists of 15 residues. V was cut by 2 bases and J by 2 bases, with 12 bases left in between. Per germline, CDR1 LNHNV and CDR2 YYDKDF (reference sequence). CDR3 region: CATSRPPGGNTEAFF. The CDR3, as DNA: TGTGCCACCAGCAGACCCCCGGGCGGAAACACTGAAGCTTTCTTT.

In this sample, this clonotype turned up a few times. The chain joins TRBV2 to TRBJ2-7, with 8 bases matching TRBD1. From germline, CDR1 is SNHLY and CDR2 FYNNEI. The ends lost 2 bases at V and 6 bases at J; junction bases unmatched: 9. The CDR3 covers 15 residues. Here the CDR3 reads CASSEIGTGRGEQYF. The CDR3 coding sequence is TGTGCCAGCAGTGAAATCGGGACAGGTAGGGGCGAGCAGTACTTC.

This clonotype has only one observation. The chain carries TRBV7-9 and TRBJ1-6, with 8 bases identical to TRBD1. This CDR3 comprises 16 residues. The germline V gene has CDR1 SEHNR and CDR2 FQNEAQ (reference sequence). V shed 4 bases, J shed 2 bases, and the junction held 4 bases outside the gene matches. This chain's CDR3 is CASSSDRATYNSPLHF. CDR3 DNA: TGTGCCAGCAGCTCGGACAGGGCCACCTATAATTCACCCCTCCACTTT.

The table lists this clonotype with many counts. The CDR3: CATSDHTGTGSGETQYF. CDR3 in DNA: TGTGCCACCAGTGATCATACCGGGACAGGGAGTGGAGAGACCCAGTACTTC. The chain is built from TRBV24-1 and TRBJ2-5; 9 nucleotides agree with TRBD1. Losses at the gene ends were 3 bases for V and 4 bases for J; bases not matched to a gene: 11. CDR1 is KGHDR and CDR2 is SFDVKD in the germline V gene. The CDR3 is 17 amino acids.

The rearrangement joins TRBV18 to TRBJ2-7; a weak D match, TRBD1 (6 bases). The J call may not be correct, given that the DNA end is closer to TRBJ2-5. This CDR3 has 15 amino acids. In germline, CDR1 is KGHSH, CDR2 LQKENI. CDR3 bases: TGTGCCAGCTCATCACACGCAGGGGTAGGAGAGACCCAGTACTTC. Amino acid sequence: CASSSHAGVGETQYF.

This clonotype has only a few counts. The rearrangement joins TRBV5-5 to TRBJ1-2; a possible D gene is TRBD1 (5 bases). V lost 2 bases to trimming and J lost 8 bases, with 10 bases between them. The CDR3 extends over 12 amino acids. Germline-derived CDR1 and CDR2 are SGHKS and YYEKEE (reference sequence). CDR3 amino acids: CASSFEGMGYTF. DNA of the CDR3: TGTGCCAGCAGCTTTGAGGGGATGGGCTACACCTTC.

This chain connects TRBV5-1 to TRBJ2-7; a weak D match, TRBD1 (6 bases). This CDR3 region has 14 residues. Trimming left V 0 bases short and J 5 bases short, with 12 bases between. Germline V gene data show CDR1 as SGHRS and CDR2 as YFSETQ. DNA for the CDR3: TGCGCCAGCAGCTTGGTACAGGGTAGGGACGAGCAGTACTTC. It encodes CASSLVQGRDEQYF.